Detailed here is one TCR beta chain. Its antigen has not been determined. Base quality data are lacking; no much larger clone is found one base away. TCR beta libraries were generated from genomic DNA with the immunoSEQ kit, following the manufacturer's recommendations. To prepare the libraries, a first multiplex PCR with proprietary primers was run, followed by a second PCR that added unique barcodes, and a bead cleanup was done after each round. Each sample batch included a kit-provided positive control reaction and a negative control reaction. The final libraries were assessed on an Agilent 4200 TapeStation D1000 ScreenTape, pooled by volume, and quantified by qPCR. Sequencing ran on an Illumina NextSeq500 with a MidOutput 150-cycle cartridge, using 156 Read1 and 15 Index1 cycles with kit custom primers. The pooled library was loaded at approximately 0.98 pM with about 18% PhiX control spiked in. As for the authors' bioinformatics: The vendor-processed data were analyzed in R, and a clonotype was defined as all T cells that share the same CDR3 nucleotide sequence. In the clone abundance analyses, frequencies in each sample were normalized to that sample's 10,000 most abundant clones. Public T cell clones, which averaged fewer than five per sample, were removed prior to analysis. An abundance difference of at least 32-fold between compartments was the criterion for calling clonotypes tumor-enriched or baseline blood-enriched. A beta-binomial differential abundance model was applied to find clonotypes that expanded or contracted between blood time points. The Baroni-Urbani and Buser coefficient was used to measure tumor-blood repertoire similarity, and groups were compared with two-tailed Wilcoxon tests in R. Sourced from immuneACCESS, this table was stored by TCRdb with only in-frame sequences that have V and J called. A share of the clones is absent; for the studies checked, an unresolved V gene accounts for under half, and the remainder has no known explanation. D and trimming come from the DNA, and the V and J calls and clone size come from that table. Counted in this sample were 100,000 to 150,000 clones; roughly four fifths of them appeared once. The biggest ten clones account for under 4% of the sample.

This sample is part of a study of radiation and T cells in renal cell carcinoma (dated by TCRdb to between 2020 and 2021). Describing the broader study: The samples were drawn from a clinical trial, where primary renal cell carcinomas were treated with 15 Gy of stereotactic body radiation therapy and then removed by nephrectomy 4 weeks afterward. TCR beta sequencing covered approximately 50 samples in total, comprising around 26 tumors and roughly 27 peripheral blood samples. Across all 53 samples, 4,000,000 or so unique CDR3 nucleotide sequences encoding approximately 3,000,000 unique CDR3 amino acid sequences were identified.

The time point tag for this specimen amounts to: baseline pretreatment blood. The intended sense of this specimen's treatment or condition label: 15 Gy SBRT to primary tumor, nephrectomy 4 weeks later. Serial peripheral blood from radiation-treated patients was sampled at baseline, 2 weeks and 4 weeks after SBRT to track tumor-enriched clonotypes. Every patient had renal cell carcinoma of clear cell pathology. The QIAamp DNA Blood Mini Kit (Qiagen) was used to prepare genomic DNA for TCR sequencing. Samples were included in the analyses only if all quality control checks were passed. General findings and caveats noted by the study authors: Because pretreatment tumor biopsies were not available, the study could not determine whether clonotypes were already present within the tumor at baseline. Dynamics of the blood repertoire were not tracked past 4 weeks after treatment. In blood, the top tumor clonotypes increased from baseline to 2 weeks after radiation and then shrank by 4 weeks, which suggests a temporary expansion of tumor-resident clones. With a single-armed trial design, the study had no way to address how radiation dose or scheduling affects the TCR repertoire.

V is reduced by 8 bases and J by 4 bases, leaving a spacing of 13 bases between them. Reading from cysteine to phenylalanine, the CDR3 counts 13 amino acids. Only the CDR3 DNA is retained, 39 bases long and in frame from the first base. This TCR derives from a woman between 55 and 75 years old with renal cell carcinoma. The rearranged chain carries TRBV6-7 and TRBJ2-3; a tentative D match to TRBD1 spans 6 bases. TRBV6-7 is identified as an open reading frame with a role that is uncertain. Sequenced material: blood, taken from a patient whose treatment included radiotherapy and nephrectomy. The DNA is as follows: TGTGCCAGCGGGGGTGGGGGCCCAGATACGCAGTATTTT. It is translated as CASGGGGPDTQYF.